This T cell receptor beta chain was identified during a study of PD-L1 blockade in urothelial cancer. As for time point: pretreatment peripheral blood. TCRdb's copy holds only in-frame clones and misses some; the assay was immunoSEQ multiplex PCR. The table shows about 93,000 clones, with 90% occurring only once. The length of the CDR3 is 14 residues. V was pared by 8 bases and J by 3 bases, with 4 bases of the junction left unmatched. CDR1 is SNHLY, CDR2 FYNNEI, per germline. V usage is TRBV2 and J usage is TRBJ2-1, with 10 positions matching TRBD2. The starting material was PBMCs, obtained around atezolizumab (anti-PD-L1) treatment. This clonotype originated in a man aged 55 to 69 with urothelial cancer. The chain's CDR3 is CASGRTSGYNEQFF. CDR3 nucleotide sequence: TGTGCCAGCGGGAGGACTAGCGGCTACAATGAGCAGTTCTTC.